This T cell receptor (beta chain) was recovered during a study of blood T cell repertoires in COVID-19. Per the original methods: For nucleated cells, counts were estimated from reference gene primer amplification. The assay was immunoSEQ multiplex PCR, and TCRdb's table has in-frame clones only and misses some. That table supplies the V and J calls and clone size; D and trimming were determined from the DNA. Of about 220,000 clones listed, around 82% are singletons. This clone has just a few counts. The specimen sequenced was peripheral blood. The TCR comes from a human donor in a cohort sampled during active COVID-19.

DNA for the CDR3: TGTGCCAGCAGCCCGTGGACAGGGGGAGGAACCAAAAACATTCAGTACTTC. Amino acids: CASSPWTGGGTKNIQYF. J is TRBJ2-4 and V is TRBV7-9; TRBD1 aligns across 10 bases. V gave up 5 bases and J gave up 2 bases; unmatched junction bases: 9. CDR1 is SEHNR, CDR2 FQNEAQ, per germline (reference sequence). CDR3 length: 17 amino acids.